The text below deals with one T cell receptor beta chain. Methods used by the authors: How many nucleated cells were present was estimated from reference gene primer amplification. This table comes from immunoSEQ multiplex PCR, and its TCRdb copy is limited to in-frame clones, with some not included. V and J calls plus clone size are reproduced from that table; the DNA served to infer D and trimming. The sample lists about 150,000 clones; approximately 78% were seen once. The record originates from a study of blood T cell repertoires in COVID-19. On the study more broadly: There were acute and convalescent COVID-19 samples, and they came from the United States, Italy and Spain. PBMCs, B-cell-depleted T cells, or T cells provided the cDNA or gDNA that made up the material.

Germline assignment: CDR1 MNHEY and CDR2 SVGAGI. The CDR3 extends over 14 amino acids. J was trimmed by 6 bases and V by 5 bases; bases with no gene match: 9. The clonotype originates from a man aged 55 to 70 who had recovered from COVID-19. The chain employs TRBV6-5 and TRBJ2-5, with TRBD1 matching over 7 bases. The sample consisted of peripheral blood. The CDR3 nucleotides read TGTGCCAGCAGTAAGGGGGACAGTGGCAAGACCCAGTACTTC. This encodes CASSKGDSGKTQYF.